These 12 T cell receptor beta chains originate from one sample sequenced in a study of T cell repertoires in cytomegalovirus infection. What these receptors recognize is not known. TCRdb reanalysed the reads using MiXCR and keeps one entry per CDR3 protein. The data contain approximately 910,000 distinct CDR3 sequences, roughly 31% of them singletons. The material sequenced was cultured CD8+ T cells from PBMCs, taken from culture after CMV antigen stimulation. Receptors originate from a human donor in good health (CMV status not recorded). Some clones in this sample may be carry-over from other donors' samples.

In its sample, this clonotype was seen a few times. The chain couples TRBV27 to TRBJ1-2; the D gene is possibly TRBD1 (5 bases). The germline CDR1 and CDR2 sequences are MNHEY and SMNVEV (reference sequence). Trimming pared 10 bases from V and 2 bases from J, leaving 8 bases between. The CDR3 sequence is 11 residues long. CDR3 amino acids: CATGTNYGYTF. The CDR3 DNA follows: TGTGCCACCGGGACGAACTATGGCTACACCTTC.

This clonotype was recorded a few times. A much larger clone differs from this one at a single base, so this may be a read error. V is TRBV5-1 and J is TRBJ2-1; 9 bases map to TRBD2. CDR3 length equals 16 residues. V lost 3 bases, J lost 2 bases, and 6 bases stayed unmatched. Germline-derived CDR1 and CDR2 are SGHRS and YFSETQ. The chain's CDR3 is CASSWLASGAYNEQFF. The CDR3 DNA sequence: TGCGCCAGCAGCTGGTTGGCTAGCGGGGCCTACAATGAGCAGTTCTTC.

The CDR3 sequence: CSVTGRQGAFF. DNA of the CDR3: TGCAGCGTGACGGGACGTCAGGGAGCTTTCTTT. The chain combines TRBV29-1 with TRBJ1-1; D is possibly TRBD1 (5 bases). Germline assignment: CDR1 SQVTM and CDR2 ANQGSEA. The CDR3 is 11 residues long. V lost 6 bases and J lost 10, with 15 bases in between.

This clonotype came up many times. The chain has TRBV6-1 and TRBJ1-5, with 7 bases fitting TRBD1. This CDR3 has 16 residues. The V segment lost 6 bases and the J segment 1 base; nucleotides outside the gene matches: 9. Germline assignment: CDR1 MNHNS and CDR2 SASEGT. CDR3 sequence (DNA): TGTGCCAGCAGGAACAGGGGCCTTAGGAGCAATCAGCCCCAGCATTTT. This sequence encodes CASRNRGLRSNQPQHF.

This clonotype occurred many times. This sequence joins TRBV5-4 and TRBJ2-1, with D perhaps TRBD1 (5 bases). CDR3 length: 12 residues. The germline V gene has CDR1 SGHNT and CDR2 YYREEE (reference sequence). V lost 0 bases, J lost 9 bases, and 7 bases lay in between. The CDR3 DNA reads as TGTGCCAGCAGCTTGGAGGGGTCTGAGCAGTTCTTC. Translation gives CASSLEGSEQFF.

This clonotype has only one observation. The chain combines TRBV9 with TRBJ2-5, with no clear D. From germline, CDR1 is SGDLS and CDR2 YYNGEE. V dropped 0 bases and J dropped 1 base, with 10 bases sitting between them. The CDR3 is 15 amino acids. CDR3 in DNA: TGTGCCAGCAGCGTAGAGAGGACCCTCCAAGAGACCCAGTACTTC. Translating it yields CASSVERTLQETQYF.

Points on this clonotype: The junction does not match germline at one end; this may be a read error. This sequence joins TRBV4-1 and TRBJ2-1; a possible D gene is TRBD2 (5 bases). This CDR3 spans 11 amino acids. Germline V gene lookup returns CDR1 MGHRA and CDR2 YSYEKL. This chain's CDR3 is CASRAVDEQFF. The CDR3 DNA reads TGCGCCAGCAGAGCGGTGGATGAGCAGTTCTTT.

This clonotype was seen a single time. This sequence joins TRBV9 and TRBJ2-6; D remains unclear. This CDR3 region has 14 residues. The V and J ends lost 3 bases and 2 bases respectively, with 6 bases between them. Per the germline V gene, CDR1 is SGDLS and CDR2 is YYNGEE. The DNA for the CDR3 is TGTGCCAGCAGCGGCTCTGCTGGGGCCAACGTCCTGACTTTC. It translates to CASSGSAGANVLTF.

This chain uses TRBV7-9 with TRBJ1-6; the match to TRBD1 covers 7 bases. The CDR3 runs 12 residues. The V and J ends lost 10 bases and 9 bases, in that order; junction bases with no gene match: 6. CDR1 is SEHNR, CDR2 FQNEAQ, per germline (reference sequence). This CDR3 reads CAIDRASSPLHF. CDR3 nucleotides: TGTGCCATAGACAGGGCGAGTTCACCCCTCCACTTT.

This chain joins TRBV19 and TRBJ2-5, with TRBD2 matching 9 bases. The CDR3 has 14 amino acids. Trimming removed 6 bases from V and 5 bases from J; junction bases left unmatched: 7. Germline V gene data show CDR1 as LNHDA and CDR2 as SQIVND (reference sequence). CDR3 sequence: CASRTLAGEETQYF. CDR3 DNA: TGTGCCAGTAGAACTTTAGCGGGGGAGGAGACCCAGTACTTC.

This clonotype was picked up a small number of times. CDR3 loop: CASTGRSKGDTQYF. In nucleotides, the CDR3 is TGTGCCAGCACTGGGAGGAGCAAAGGAGATACGCAGTATTTT. The J gene is TRBJ2-3, the V gene TRBV2, with D possibly TRBD2 on 6 matching bases. V was shortened by 7 bases and J by 5 bases, with 16 bases between the two germline ends. The CDR3 has 14 amino acids. Germline V gives CDR1 SNHLY, CDR2 FYNNEI.

This clonotype has only a few counts. The J gene is TRBJ1-2, the V gene TRBV7-9, with D possibly being TRBD1 (5 bases). This CDR3 has 15 residues. From germline, CDR1 is SEHNR and CDR2 FQNEAQ (reference sequence). V was pared by 5 bases and J by 4 bases, with 17 bases between. CDR3: CASSPVRQTSYGYTF. The CDR3 nucleotides are TGTGCCAGCAGCCCGGTCCGACAGACGAGCTATGGCTACACCTTC.